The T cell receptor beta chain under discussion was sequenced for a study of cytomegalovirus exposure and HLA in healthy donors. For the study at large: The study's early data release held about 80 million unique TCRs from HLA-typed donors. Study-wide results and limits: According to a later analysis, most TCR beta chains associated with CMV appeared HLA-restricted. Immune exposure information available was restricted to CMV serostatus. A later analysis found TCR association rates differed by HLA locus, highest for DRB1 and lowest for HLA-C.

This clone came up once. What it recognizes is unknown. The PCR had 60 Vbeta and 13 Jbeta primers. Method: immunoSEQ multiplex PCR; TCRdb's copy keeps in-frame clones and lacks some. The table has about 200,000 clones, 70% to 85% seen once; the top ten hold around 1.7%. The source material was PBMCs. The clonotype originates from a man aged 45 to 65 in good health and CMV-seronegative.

The CDR3 nucleotides read TGTGCCAGCAGTTCGACTAGATACGAGCAGTACTTC. Translated: CASSSTRYEQYF. This chain joins TRBV27 and TRBJ2-7, with D tentatively TRBD2 (6 bases). Germline assignment: CDR1 MNHEY and CDR2 SMNVEV (reference sequence). The CDR3 length is 12 residues. V lost 4 bases and J 4 bases, leaving 8 bases between the germline ends.